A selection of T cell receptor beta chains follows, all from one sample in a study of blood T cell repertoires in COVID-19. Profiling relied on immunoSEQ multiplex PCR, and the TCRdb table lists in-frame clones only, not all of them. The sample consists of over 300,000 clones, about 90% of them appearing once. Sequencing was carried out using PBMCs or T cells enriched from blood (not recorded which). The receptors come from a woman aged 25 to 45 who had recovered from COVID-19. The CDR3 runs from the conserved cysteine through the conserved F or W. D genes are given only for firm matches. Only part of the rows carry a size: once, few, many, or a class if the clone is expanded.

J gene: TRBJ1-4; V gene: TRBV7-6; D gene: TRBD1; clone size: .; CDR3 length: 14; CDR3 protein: CASSYTGGQEKLFF; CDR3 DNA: TGTGCCAGCAGCTACACAGGGGGCCAGGAAAAACTGTTTTTT
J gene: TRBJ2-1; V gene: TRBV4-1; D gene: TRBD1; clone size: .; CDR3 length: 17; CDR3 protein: CASSQSSGTGDPWGQFF; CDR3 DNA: TGCGCCAGCAGCCAATCGTCGGGGACAGGGGATCCCTGGGGGCAGTTCTTC
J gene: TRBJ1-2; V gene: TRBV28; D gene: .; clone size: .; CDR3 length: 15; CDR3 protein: CASSLPPADRDGYTF; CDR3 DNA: TGTGCCAGCAGTTTACCGCCCGCGGATCGGGATGGCTACACCTTC
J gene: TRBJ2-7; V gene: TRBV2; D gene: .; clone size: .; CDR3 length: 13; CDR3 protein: CASAPGGQDEQYF; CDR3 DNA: TGTGCCAGCGCCCCAGGGGGGCAGGACGAGCAGTACTTC
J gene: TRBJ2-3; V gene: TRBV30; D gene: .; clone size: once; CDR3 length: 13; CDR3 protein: CAWSGGLPDTQYF; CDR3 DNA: TGTGCCTGGAGTGGGGGCCTACCAGATACGCAGTATTTT
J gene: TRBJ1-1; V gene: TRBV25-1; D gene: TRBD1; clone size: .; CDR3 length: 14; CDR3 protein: CASHPGQGLAEAFF; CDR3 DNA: TGTGCCAGCCACCCGGGACAGGGGTTGGCTGAAGCTTTCTTT
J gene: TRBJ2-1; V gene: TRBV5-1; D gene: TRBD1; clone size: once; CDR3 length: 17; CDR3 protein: CASSPQSGTGTYNEQFF; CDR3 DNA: TGCGCCAGCAGCCCCCAGTCAGGGACAGGAACCTACAATGAGCAGTTCTTC
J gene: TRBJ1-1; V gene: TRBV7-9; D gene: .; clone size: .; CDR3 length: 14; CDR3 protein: CASSFTGVNTEAFF; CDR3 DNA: TGTGCCAGCAGCTTTACCGGGGTGAACACTGAAGCTTTCTTT
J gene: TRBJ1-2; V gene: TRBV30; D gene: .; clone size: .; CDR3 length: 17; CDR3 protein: CAWSNPGQPRLNYGYTF; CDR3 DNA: TGTGCCTGGAGTAACCCGGGACAACCTAGACTGAACTATGGCTACACCTTC
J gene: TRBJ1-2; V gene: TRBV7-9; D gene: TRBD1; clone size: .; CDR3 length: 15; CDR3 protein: CASSLRVTGVNGYTF; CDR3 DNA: TGTGCCAGCAGCTTAAGGGTGACAGGGGTAAACGGCTACACCTTC
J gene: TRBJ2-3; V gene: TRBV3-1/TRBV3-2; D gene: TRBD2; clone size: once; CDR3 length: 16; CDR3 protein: CASSQDPAGGSDTQYF; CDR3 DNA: TGTGCCAGCAGCCAAGATCCTGCGGGGGGGTCAGATACGCAGTATTTT
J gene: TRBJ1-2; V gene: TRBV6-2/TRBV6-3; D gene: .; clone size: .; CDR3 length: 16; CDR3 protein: CASTPGAPSRKYGYTF; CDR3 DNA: TGTGCCAGCACCCCGGGTGCTCCTAGTAGAAAATATGGCTACACCTTC
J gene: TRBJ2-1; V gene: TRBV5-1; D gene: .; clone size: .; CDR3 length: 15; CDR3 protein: CASSLASGAYNEQFF; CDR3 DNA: TGCGCCAGCAGCTTGGCCTCGGGGGCCTACAATGAGCAGTTCTTC
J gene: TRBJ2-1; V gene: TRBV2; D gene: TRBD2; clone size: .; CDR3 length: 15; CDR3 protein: CASSVERGGHYEQFF; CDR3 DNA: TGTGCCAGCAGTGTAGAGCGGGGGGGCCATTATGAGCAGTTCTTC
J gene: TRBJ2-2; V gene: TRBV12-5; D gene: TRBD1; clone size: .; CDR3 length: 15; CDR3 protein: CASGLTQGPTGELFF; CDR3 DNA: TGTGCTAGTGGTTTGACACAGGGGCCTACCGGGGAGCTGTTTTTT
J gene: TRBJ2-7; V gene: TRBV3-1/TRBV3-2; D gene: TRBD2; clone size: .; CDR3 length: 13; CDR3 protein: CASNRGSGGEQYF; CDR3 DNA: TGTGCCAGCAACCGGGGTAGCGGGGGCGAGCAGTACTTC
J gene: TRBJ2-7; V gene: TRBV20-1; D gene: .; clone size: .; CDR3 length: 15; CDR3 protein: CSASADRQLTYEQYF; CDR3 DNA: TGCAGTGCTAGTGCTGACAGGCAGCTTACCTACGAGCAGTACTTC
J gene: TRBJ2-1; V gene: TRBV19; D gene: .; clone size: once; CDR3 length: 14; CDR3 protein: CASSGIRRGNEQFF; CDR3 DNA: TGTGCCAGTAGTGGAATCCGGCGGGGCAATGAGCAGTTCTTC
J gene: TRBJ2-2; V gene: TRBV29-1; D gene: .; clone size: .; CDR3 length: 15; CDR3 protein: CSVIFGQINTGELFF; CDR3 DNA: TGCAGCGTTATATTTGGCCAAATTAACACCGGGGAGCTGTTTTTT
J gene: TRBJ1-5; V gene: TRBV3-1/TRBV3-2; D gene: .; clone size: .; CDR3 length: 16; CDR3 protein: CASSQGNRDSNQPQHF; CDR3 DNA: TGTGCCAGCAGCCAGGGAAACAGGGATAGCAATCAGCCCCAGCATTTT
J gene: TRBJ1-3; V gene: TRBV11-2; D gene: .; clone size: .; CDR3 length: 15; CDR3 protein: CASSLVRGGGNTIYF; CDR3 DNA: TGTGCCAGCAGCTTAGTGAGGGGAGGAGGAAACACCATATATTTT
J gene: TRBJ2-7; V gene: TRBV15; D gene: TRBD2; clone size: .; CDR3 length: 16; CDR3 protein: CATSRGGNPRGYEQYF; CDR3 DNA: TGTGCCACCAGCAGGGGAGGGAACCCCCGAGGGTACGAGCAGTACTTC
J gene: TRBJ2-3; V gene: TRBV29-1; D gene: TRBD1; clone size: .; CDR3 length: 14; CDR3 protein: CSGEGGFGTDTQYF; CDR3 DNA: TGCAGCGGGGAAGGGGGCTTTGGCACAGATACGCAGTATTTT
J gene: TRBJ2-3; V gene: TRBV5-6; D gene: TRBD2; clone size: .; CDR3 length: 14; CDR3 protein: CASSLVAGGDTQYF; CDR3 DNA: TGTGCCAGCAGCTTGGTAGCGGGGGGCGATACGCAGTATTTT
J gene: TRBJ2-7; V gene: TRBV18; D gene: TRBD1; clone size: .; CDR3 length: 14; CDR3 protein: CASSTGTVSYEQYF; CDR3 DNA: TGTGCCAGCTCAACGGGGACAGTTTCCTACGAGCAGTACTTC